This T cell receptor beta chain was profiled in a study of blood T cell repertoires in COVID-19. Study-wide background: Sites across the United States, Italy and Spain contributed samples from acute and convalescent COVID-19.

TCRdb's copy holds only in-frame clones and misses some; the assay was immunoSEQ multiplex PCR. This sample has about 31,000 clones, with 91% found just once. In germline, CDR1 is SNHLY, CDR2 FYNNEI. The CDR3 sequence is 14 residues long. With V trimmed by 6 bases and J by 8 bases, 6 bases remained unmatched. The source material was peripheral blood. The TCR originated in a human donor in a cohort sampled during active COVID-19. The rearrangement links TRBV2 to TRBJ2-1; 11 nucleotides align to TRBD2. DNA for the CDR3: TGTGCCAGCAGGGATATGACTAGCGGGGATGAGCAGTTCTTC. Amino acids: CASRDMTSGDEQFF.